The next 10 T cell receptor beta chains were all read from a single sample in a study of T cells in Graves' hyperthyroidism and ophthalmopathy. Amplified TCR beta CDR3 regions derived from RNA transcripts. RT-PCR in the first round (using the HTBI primer set) targeted the TCR CDR3. TCRdb called the multiplex PCR reads again in MiXCR, with one record for every CDR3 protein. The sample lists about 400,000 distinct CDR3 sequences; around 13% were seen once. Sequencing was carried out using blood. The receptors originated from a woman under 30 with Graves' hyperthyroidism.

This clonotype has a count of ten or more. The V call is TRBV3-1, the J call TRBJ2-3, with D perhaps assigned TRBD1 or TRBD2 (6 bases each). V lost 2 bases to trimming and J lost 9 bases, with 9 bases between them. Germline CDR1 is LGHDT and CDR2 is YNNKEL (reference sequence). CDR3 size: 12 residues. CDR3 nucleotide sequence: TGTGCCAGCAGCCAACGAGGGGGGACGCAGTATTTT. It encodes CASSQRGGTQYF.

The chain is built from TRBV12-3 or TRBV12-4 and TRBJ2-7; the D gene is possibly TRBD2 (5 bases). This CDR3 comprises 14 residues. Trimming took 3 bases from V and 5 from J, leaving 14 bases between them. The CDR3 is CASSLVGSRDEQYF. CDR3 sequence (DNA): TGTGCCAGCAGTTTGGTTGGGAGTAGGGACGAGCAGTACTTC.

This clonotype was recorded once. With a much larger clone just one base away, this may be a read error. The V gene is TRBV6-2 or TRBV6-3, the J gene TRBJ2-1; D may be TRBD2 (6 bases). The CDR3 consists of 15 residues. Germline lookup yields CDR1 MNHEY and CDR2 SVGEGT. The CDR3 sequence: CASSNSETRSDEQFF. Here the CDR3 DNA reads TGTGCCAGCAGTAACTCCGAGACTAGATCGGATGAGCAGTTCTTC.

This chain uses TRBV20-1 with TRBJ1-1; maybe TRBD1 (6 bases). The CDR3 loop spans 14 amino acids. V lost 6 bases, J lost 4 bases, and 18 bases lay in between. Germline V gene lookup returns CDR1 DFQATT and CDR2 SNEGSKA (reference sequence). The CDR3 loop is CSAQPPGESTEAFF. The CDR3 nucleotides read TGCAGTGCCCAGCCGCCAGGGGAGAGCACTGAAGCTTTCTTT.

This clonotype was counted only a few times. A read error may be the cause here, since a much bigger clone is one base away. The V and J genes are TRBV6-4 and TRBJ2-1; 12 bases map to TRBD1. The CDR3 loop spans 15 amino acids. CDR1 and CDR2 (germline): MRHNA, SNTAGT. The CDR3 DNA follows: TGTGCCAGCAGTGCCGGGACAGGGGGCTACAATGAGCGGTTCTTC. Protein product: CASSAGTGGYNERFF.

This clonotype was seen repeatedly, ten times or more. V is TRBV20-1 and J is TRBJ1-1, with TRBD1 matching 7 bases. V trimming: 7 bases; J trimming: 1 base; junction bases outside the gene matches: 6. CDR3 length equals 13 residues. The germline V gene has CDR1 DFQATT and CDR2 SNEGSKA (reference sequence). The CDR3 coding sequence is TGCAGTGTCCCGACAGGGTCGAACACTGAAGCTTTCTTT. This sequence encodes CSVPTGSNTEAFF.

The V gene is TRBV7-9, the J gene TRBJ2-1; 13 bases line up with TRBD2. Unmatched junction bases numbered 18, after V lost 0 bases and J lost 4 bases. The CDR3 is 22 residues long. The germline CDR1 and CDR2 sequences are SEHNR and FQNEAQ (reference sequence). CDR3 protein: CASSLAGGSVGLAGNLYNEQFF. The CDR3 region has the DNA TGTGCCAGCAGCTTAGCGGGGGGTTCGGTGGGACTAGCGGGAAACTTGTACAATGAGCAGTTCTTC. The full variable domain, with the rest looked up from reference TRBV7-9 and TRBJ2-1, is DTGVSQNPRHKITKRGQNVTFRCDPISEHNRLYWYRQTLGQGPEFLTYFQNEAQLEKSRLLSDRFSAERPKGSFSTLEIQRTEQGDSAMYLCASSLAGGSVGLAGNLYNEQFFGPGTRLTVL.

This rearrangement joins TRBV6-1 to TRBJ2-1, with a possible D match to TRBD1 (6 bases). Germline lookup yields CDR1 MNHNS and CDR2 SASEGT. This CDR3 is built from 16 residues. Trimming cost V 7 bases and J 12 bases, with 28 bases left between them. The CDR3 region has the DNA TGTGCCAGCATTGACAGGTTGGCCCCCCTTCGGGATGGGCAGTTCTTC. Its translation: CASIDRLAPLRDGQFF.

This clonotype was observed at least ten times. This chain uses TRBV6-2 or TRBV6-3 with TRBJ2-3; D is possibly TRBD1 (6 bases). V lost 2 bases and J lost 1, with 10 bases in between. The CDR3 runs 15 residues. CDR1 is MNHEY and CDR2 is SVGEGT in the germline V gene. The CDR3 coding sequence is TGTGCCAGCAGTTACCGGGACACTCGCACAGATACGCAGTATTTT. It codes for CASSYRDTRTDTQYF.

The sample holds a few counts of this clonotype. J is TRBJ2-1 and V is TRBV4-3; D is unresolved. This CDR3 is 14 amino acids long. Deletions cut 0 bases from V and 5 bases from J, with 8 bases between. The germline V gene has CDR1 LGHNA and CDR2 YSLEER. The CDR3, as DNA: TGCGCCAGCAGCCAAGAGACCGAAAACAATGAGCAGTTCTTC. This gives the protein CASSQETENNEQFF.